This TCR beta chain stems from a study of blood T cell repertoires in COVID-19. In the study overall: The origin of the acute and convalescent COVID-19 samples was the United States, Italy and Spain. T cells, B-cell-depleted T cells, or PBMCs supplied cDNA or gDNA.

The CDR3 is 14 residues long. Germline CDR1 SGHDT, CDR2 YYEEEE. Trimming stripped 4 bases from V and 1 base from J, with 10 bases between. Libraries were prepared by immunoSEQ multiplex PCR; TCRdb keeps only in-frame clonotypes and omits some of them. The repertoire holds 93,000 or so clones, with about 90% as singletons. The chain carries TRBV5-6 and TRBJ2-3; TRBD2 might be the D (5 bases). Sequencing was done on a sample of peripheral blood. The clonotype was recovered from a man in his fifties or sixties in a cohort sampled during active COVID-19. DNA of the CDR3: TGTGCCAGCAGCAGCTGGCGGGGCACAGATACGCAGTATTTT. Amino acids: CASSSWRGTDTQYF.